This T cell receptor beta chain was observed in a study of T cell responses to AZD1222 COVID-19 vaccine. About the research overall: Second-dose groups at about 4 or about 12 weeks were pooled.

On this clone: Its antigen is as yet unknown.

Whole-study results and caveats: Regions left unmutated in variants are reportedly the target of nearly half of spike-specific TCRs. At 160-218 and 743-854, vaccine-associated CD4 TCRs were dominant, and they spanned spike. Donors were mostly white British, more females; clonal diversity possibly underestimated.

Data came from immunoSEQ multiplex PCR; TCRdb stores just in-frame clones and leaves some out. Of about 150,000 clones listed, less than 90% are singletons. Sequencing used peripheral blood, obtained on day 0 of AZD1222 vaccination. The sequence was obtained from an adult in good health.

This CDR3 is CASSLQDNEQFF. Here the CDR3 DNA reads TGTGCCAGCAGCCTCCAGGACAATGAGCAGTTCTTC. V is TRBV2 and J is TRBJ2-1; D is undetermined. CDR3 length equals 12 residues. The V gene lost 6 bases and the J gene lost 5 bases, with 8 bases spanning the gap. Germline assignment: CDR1 SNHLY and CDR2 FYNNEI.